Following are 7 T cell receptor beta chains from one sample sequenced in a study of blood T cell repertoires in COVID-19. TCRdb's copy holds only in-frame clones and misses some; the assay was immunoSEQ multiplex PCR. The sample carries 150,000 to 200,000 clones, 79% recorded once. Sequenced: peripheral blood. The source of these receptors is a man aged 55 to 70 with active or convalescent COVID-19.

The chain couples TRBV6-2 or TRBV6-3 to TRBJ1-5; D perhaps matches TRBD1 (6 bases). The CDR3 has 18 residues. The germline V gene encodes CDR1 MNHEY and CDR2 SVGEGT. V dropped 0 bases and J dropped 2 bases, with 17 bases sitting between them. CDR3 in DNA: TGTGCCAGCAGTTACTCGAGGAACAGGGAGAGGGGCAATCAGCCCCAGCATTTT. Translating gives CASSYSRNRERGNQPQHF.

CDR3 in DNA: TGTGCCAGCAGCCAAACTCCGGGGAGAGGGGGCTATGGCTACACCTTC. It specifies CASSQTPGRGGYGYTF. This sequence joins TRBV7-9 and TRBJ1-2; D might be TRBD1 (6 bases). With 5 bases removed from V and 4 bases from J, the gap between germline ends came to 20 bases. The CDR3 consists of 16 residues. Germline lookup yields CDR1 SEHNR and CDR2 FQNEAQ (reference sequence).

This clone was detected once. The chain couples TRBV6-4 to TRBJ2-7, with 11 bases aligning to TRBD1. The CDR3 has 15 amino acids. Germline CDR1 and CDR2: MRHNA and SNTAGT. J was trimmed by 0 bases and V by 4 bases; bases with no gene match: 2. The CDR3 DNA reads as TGTGCCAGCAGTGTCGGGACAGGGGGCTCCTACGAGCAGTACTTC. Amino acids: CASSVGTGGSYEQYF.

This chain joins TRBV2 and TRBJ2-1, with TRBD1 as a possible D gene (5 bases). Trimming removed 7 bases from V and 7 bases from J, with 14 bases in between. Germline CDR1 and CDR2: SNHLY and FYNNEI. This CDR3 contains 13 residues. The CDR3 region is CASTASRVNEQFF. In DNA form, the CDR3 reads TGTGCCAGCACCGCATCCAGGGTTAATGAGCAGTTCTTC.

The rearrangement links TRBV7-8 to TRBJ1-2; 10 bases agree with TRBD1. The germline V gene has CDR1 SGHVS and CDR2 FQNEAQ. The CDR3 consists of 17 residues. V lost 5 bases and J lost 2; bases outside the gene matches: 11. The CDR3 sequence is CASSPHGPGQGNYGYTF. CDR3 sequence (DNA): TGTGCCAGCAGCCCCCACGGGCCGGGACAGGGGAACTATGGCTACACCTTC. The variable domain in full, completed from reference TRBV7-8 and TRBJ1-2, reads GAGVSQSPRYKVAKRGQDVALRCDPISGHVSLFWYQQALGQGPEFLTYFQNEAQLDKSGLPSDRFFAERPEGSVSTLKIQRTQQEDSAVYLCASSPHGPGQGNYGYTFGSGTRLTVV.

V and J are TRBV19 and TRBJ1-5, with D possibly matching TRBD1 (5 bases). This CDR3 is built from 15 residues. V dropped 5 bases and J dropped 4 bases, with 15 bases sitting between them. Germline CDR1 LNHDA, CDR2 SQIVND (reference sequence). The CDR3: CASSDRPGGNQPQHF. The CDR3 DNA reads TGTGCCAGTAGTGACAGACCGGGAGGGAATCAGCCCCAGCATTTT.

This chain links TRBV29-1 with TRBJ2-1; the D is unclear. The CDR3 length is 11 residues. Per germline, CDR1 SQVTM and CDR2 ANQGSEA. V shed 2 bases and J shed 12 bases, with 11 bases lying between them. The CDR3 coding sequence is TGCAGCGTTGAACTCGTAGATGCGCAGTTCTTC. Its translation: CSVELVDAQFF.